The sequence of this T cell receptor beta chain was determined in a study of blood T cell repertoires in COVID-19. CDR3 length: 15 residues. V lost 3 bases and J 10 bases, leaving 17 bases between the germline ends. Per the germline V gene, CDR1 is SGHNT and CDR2 is YYREEE (reference sequence). Sequencing used immunoSEQ multiplex PCR; TCRdb keeps in-frame clones, though not all of them. The profile shows some 90,000 clones, 89% of them singletons. The clonotype was recovered from a woman over 75 with active COVID-19. J is TRBJ1-6 and V is TRBV5-4; tentative D call: TRBD1 (6 bases). The specimen sequenced was peripheral blood. This chain's CDR3 is CASSSATGIHSPLHF. The CDR3 DNA reads as TGTGCCAGCAGCTCAGCCACAGGGATTCACTCACCCCTCCACTTT.